A selection of T cell receptor beta chains follows, all from one sample in a study of blood T cell repertoires in COVID-19. The data were produced by immunoSEQ multiplex PCR, yet TCRdb's version contains in-frame clones alone and is incomplete. The sample lists about 55,000 clones; approximately 90% were seen once. Sequencing was carried out using peripheral blood. Receptors were obtained from a human donor with active COVID-19. The donor label of this sample is uncertain. Each CDR3 is given with its conserved first and last residue. D genes are given only for firm matches. Part of the rows lack a size; the others show once, few, many or a class for expanded clones.

J gene: TRBJ2-7
V gene: TRBV18
D gene: NA
clone size: NA
CDR3 DNA: TGTGCCAGCTCACCAGTTGCGGACAGCGACTACGAGCAGTACTTC
CDR3 protein: CASSPVADSDYEQYF

J gene: TRBJ2-7
V gene: TRBV6-2/TRBV6-3
D gene: TRBD2
clone size: once
CDR3 DNA: TGTGCCAGCAGTTACACTAGCGGATCCTACGAGCAGTACTTC
CDR3 protein: CASSYTSGSYEQYF

J gene: TRBJ2-2
V gene: TRBV18
D gene: TRBD1
clone size: NA
CDR3 DNA: TGTGCCAGCTCACCTCGACAGGGGGTAATCGCCGGGGAGCTGTTTTTT
CDR3 protein: CASSPRQGVIAGELFF

J gene: TRBJ2-2
V gene: TRBV7-3
D gene: TRBD1
clone size: once
CDR3 DNA: TGTGCCAGCAGCTTGGGACAGGGTGGCCCCGGGGAGCTGTTTTTT
CDR3 protein: CASSLGQGGPGELFF

J gene: TRBJ2-3
V gene: TRBV5-1
D gene: TRBD2
clone size: NA
CDR3 DNA: TGCGCCAGCACCCCGGGGTCCGGCGGGGGGGCCGTAGATACGCAGTATTTT
CDR3 protein: CASTPGSGGGAVDTQYF

J gene: TRBJ2-1
V gene: TRBV24-1
D gene: NA
clone size: NA
CDR3 DNA: TGTGCCACCAGTGATACAGGTAATGAGCAGTTCTTC
CDR3 protein: CATSDTGNEQFF

J gene: TRBJ2-1
V gene: TRBV18
D gene: NA
clone size: NA
CDR3 DNA: TGTGCCAGCTCAGTAACAGGAAATGAGCAGTTCTTC
CDR3 protein: CASSVTGNEQFF

J gene: TRBJ1-2
V gene: TRBV10-3
D gene: NA
clone size: NA
CDR3 DNA: TGTGCCATCAGTGATCCAGGGGATGGCTACACCTTC
CDR3 protein: CAISDPGDGYTF

J gene: TRBJ1-2
V gene: TRBV6-5
D gene: NA
clone size: NA
CDR3 DNA: TGTGCCAGCAGCGGGTCCCGGGGTTGGTATGGCTACACCTTC
CDR3 protein: CASSGSRGWYGYTF

J gene: TRBJ2-7
V gene: TRBV10-3
D gene: TRBD1
clone size: NA
CDR3 DNA: TGTGCCATCAGTGGGGGACAGGGGAGGAACTACGAGCAGTACTTC
CDR3 protein: CAISGGQGRNYEQYF

J gene: TRBJ2-5
V gene: TRBV9
D gene: NA
clone size: NA
CDR3 DNA: TGTGCCAGCAGCGTAGAGTCAGGTCCCCGACCAGAGACCCAGTACTTC
CDR3 protein: CASSVESGPRPETQYF

J gene: TRBJ2-7
V gene: TRBV5-1
D gene: NA
clone size: NA
CDR3 DNA: TGCGCCAGCACCCCGGGGGGGACAGGGACTTACGAGCAGTACTTC
CDR3 protein: CASTPGGTGTYEQYF

J gene: TRBJ2-1
V gene: TRBV4-1
D gene: NA
clone size: NA
CDR3 DNA: TGCGCCAGCAGCCCAGGTTATGAGCAGTTCTTC
CDR3 protein: CASSPGYEQFF

J gene: TRBJ2-7
V gene: TRBV5-4
D gene: TRBD2
clone size: few
CDR3 DNA: TGTGCCAGCAGCCCTGGACTAGCGGGAGGGGAGCAGTACTTC
CDR3 protein: CASSPGLAGGEQYF

J gene: TRBJ2-7
V gene: TRBV27
D gene: TRBD1
clone size: NA
CDR3 DNA: TGTGCCAGCAGTTCCGGGACAGGGGGTACTCACGAGCAGTACTTC
CDR3 protein: CASSSGTGGTHEQYF

J gene: TRBJ2-7
V gene: TRBV28
D gene: TRBD2
clone size: NA
CDR3 DNA: TGTGCCAGCAGTCTCCGGACTAGCGGGAGCGGGAAATACGAGCAGTACTTC
CDR3 protein: CASSLRTSGSGKYEQYF

J gene: TRBJ2-1
V gene: TRBV7-9
D gene: TRBD2
clone size: NA
CDR3 DNA: TGTGCCAGCAGCAACCTAGGGACTAGCGGGGACAATGAGCAGTTCTTC
CDR3 protein: CASSNLGTSGDNEQFF

J gene: TRBJ1-5
V gene: TRBV2
D gene: TRBD1
clone size: few
CDR3 DNA: TGTGCCAGCAACCAAGACAGGGCTCAGCCCCAGCATTTT
CDR3 protein: CASNQDRAQPQHF

J gene: TRBJ1-5
V gene: TRBV5-5
D gene: TRBD1
clone size: NA
CDR3 DNA: TGTGCCAGCAGTCTCACAGGGGGACAGAATCAGCCCCAGCATTTT
CDR3 protein: CASSLTGGQNQPQHF

J gene: TRBJ1-1
V gene: TRBV18
D gene: NA
clone size: NA
CDR3 DNA: TGTGCCAGCTCAACCTACAGGGACACTGAAGCTTTCTTT
CDR3 protein: CASSTYRDTEAFF

J gene: TRBJ2-4
V gene: TRBV28
D gene: NA
clone size: NA
CDR3 DNA: TGTGCCAGCAGTCCACCCCCAGGGGAGGGAGCCAAAAACATTCAGTACTTC
CDR3 protein: CASSPPPGEGAKNIQYF

J gene: TRBJ1-1
V gene: TRBV4-2
D gene: NA
clone size: NA
CDR3 DNA: TGTGCCAGCAGCCCGGACACAAACACTGAAGCTTTCTTT
CDR3 protein: CASSPDTNTEAFF

J gene: TRBJ1-2
V gene: TRBV7-9
D gene: TRBD1
clone size: NA
CDR3 DNA: TGTGCCAGCAGCTTAGGGGATTACAGGGGCAACTATGGCTACACCTTC
CDR3 protein: CASSLGDYRGNYGYTF

J gene: TRBJ2-1
V gene: TRBV7-9
D gene: NA
clone size: NA
CDR3 DNA: TGTGCCAGCAGCTTCTGGGGAGTCAATGAGCAGTTCTTC
CDR3 protein: CASSFWGVNEQFF

J gene: TRBJ2-7
V gene: TRBV27
D gene: NA
clone size: once
CDR3 DNA: TGTGCCAGCAGTTTAGCACAGGCCTACGAGCAGTACTTC
CDR3 protein: CASSLAQAYEQYF

J gene: TRBJ2-7
V gene: TRBV5-6
D gene: TRBD1
clone size: NA
CDR3 DNA: TGTGCCAGCAGCCCCAGGGGGACCTACGAGCAGTACTTC
CDR3 protein: CASSPRGTYEQYF

J gene: TRBJ2-7
V gene: TRBV2
D gene: NA
clone size: NA
CDR3 DNA: TGTGCCAGCGGAGTCTACGAGCAGTACTTC
CDR3 protein: CASGVYEQYF

J gene: TRBJ2-6
V gene: TRBV10-3
D gene: NA
clone size: few
CDR3 DNA: TGTGCCATCTGGAGGTCTGGGGCCAACGTCCTGACTTTC
CDR3 protein: CAIWRSGANVLTF

J gene: TRBJ1-6
V gene: TRBV7-8
D gene: TRBD1
clone size: NA
CDR3 DNA: TGTGCCAGCAGCGTGGGACAGCCGGCTCTTATTCCCCTCCACTTT
CDR3 protein: CASSVGQPALIPLHF

J gene: TRBJ2-7
V gene: TRBV6-1
D gene: NA
clone size: NA
CDR3 DNA: TGTGCCAGCAGTGCCCCTCCGGGACAACGGCTCGACGAGCAGTACTTC
CDR3 protein: CASSAPPGQRLDEQYF

J gene: TRBJ1-1
V gene: TRBV19
D gene: TRBD1
clone size: NA
CDR3 DNA: TGTGCCAGTGAGGGGACAGCAAAGACGAACACTGAAGCTTTCTTT
CDR3 protein: CASEGTAKTNTEAFF

J gene: TRBJ1-6
V gene: TRBV11-2
D gene: NA
clone size: NA
CDR3 DNA: TGTGCCAGCAGCTTAAGGCTGAGGAGGACAGTTGGGAATTCACCCCTCCACTTT
CDR3 protein: CASSLRLRRTVGNSPLHF

J gene: TRBJ2-5
V gene: TRBV12-5
D gene: TRBD1
clone size: NA
CDR3 DNA: TGTGCTAGTGGTCCCCCGGGACAGGACTGGGAGACCCAGTACTTC
CDR3 protein: CASGPPGQDWETQYF

J gene: TRBJ2-7
V gene: TRBV28
D gene: NA
clone size: NA
CDR3 DNA: TGTGCCAGCAGTCCCCGGGTCTCTAACTACGAGCAGTACTTC
CDR3 protein: CASSPRVSNYEQYF

J gene: TRBJ1-1
V gene: TRBV4-2
D gene: NA
clone size: NA
CDR3 DNA: TGTGCCAGCAGCCAACCCGACGGGGGATCTGAAGCTTTCTTT
CDR3 protein: CASSQPDGGSEAFF

J gene: TRBJ2-7
V gene: TRBV27
D gene: TRBD1
clone size: NA
CDR3 DNA: TGTGCCAGCAGTTCCCGACAGGGCGAGCAGTACTTC
CDR3 protein: CASSSRQGEQYF

J gene: TRBJ2-1
V gene: TRBV27
D gene: TRBD2
clone size: NA
CDR3 DNA: TGTGCCAGCACTCGCGGGAGATCGAGCAATGAGCAGTTCTTC
CDR3 protein: CASTRGRSSNEQFF

J gene: TRBJ1-6
V gene: TRBV5-4
D gene: TRBD1
clone size: NA
CDR3 DNA: TGTGCCAGCAGTCCCGACAGGGCCTCCTATAATTCACCCCTCCACTTT
CDR3 protein: CASSPDRASYNSPLHF

J gene: TRBJ2-7
V gene: TRBV11-2
D gene: TRBD1
clone size: NA
CDR3 DNA: TGTGCCAGCAGCTGGGGGACAGGGATCGACGAGCAGTACTTC
CDR3 protein: CASSWGTGIDEQYF

J gene: TRBJ2-2
V gene: TRBV27
D gene: NA
clone size: NA
CDR3 DNA: TGTGCCAGCAGTTACGGGGTCACCGGGGAGCTGTTTTTT
CDR3 protein: CASSYGVTGELFF

J gene: TRBJ2-7
V gene: TRBV5-6
D gene: TRBD1
clone size: NA
CDR3 DNA: TGTGCCAGCAGCTCCGGGACAGGGGCCTACGAGCAGTACTTC
CDR3 protein: CASSSGTGAYEQYF

J gene: TRBJ1-5
V gene: TRBV6-2/TRBV6-3
D gene: TRBD1
clone size: NA
CDR3 DNA: TGTGCCAGCAGTTACTCCCAGGGGGCCATCGGCAATCAGCCCCAGCATTTT
CDR3 protein: CASSYSQGAIGNQPQHF

J gene: TRBJ1-3
V gene: TRBV25-1
D gene: NA
clone size: NA
CDR3 DNA: TGTGCCAGCAGTGATAGGGGGTCCGGAAACACCATATATTTT
CDR3 protein: CASSDRGSGNTIYF

J gene: TRBJ2-1
V gene: TRBV4-1
D gene: TRBD1
clone size: NA
CDR3 DNA: TGCGCCAGCAGCCAAGAAGGGGACAGGTCCACCTACAATGAGCAGTTCTTC
CDR3 protein: CASSQEGDRSTYNEQFF

J gene: TRBJ2-3
V gene: TRBV5-1
D gene: TRBD2
clone size: NA
CDR3 DNA: TGCGCCAGCAGCGAGGGGACTACGGGGGATACGCAGTATTTT
CDR3 protein: CASSEGTTGDTQYF

J gene: TRBJ1-2
V gene: TRBV6-5
D gene: NA
clone size: NA
CDR3 DNA: TGTGCCAGCAGTTACACCCCGCGTCCGGGGATCGGCGGCTACACCTTC
CDR3 protein: CASSYTPRPGIGGYTF

J gene: TRBJ1-3
V gene: TRBV4-1
D gene: TRBD1
clone size: NA
CDR3 DNA: TGCGCCAGCAGCCTCCGGACAGGGACCTCTGGAAACACCATATATTTT
CDR3 protein: CASSLRTGTSGNTIYF

J gene: TRBJ2-3
V gene: TRBV29-1
D gene: TRBD2
clone size: once
CDR3 DNA: TGCAGCGTTGATGGCGGGAGGCCGCCGACAGATACGCAGTATTTT
CDR3 protein: CSVDGGRPPTDTQYF

J gene: TRBJ1-5
V gene: TRBV2
D gene: TRBD1
clone size: NA
CDR3 DNA: TGTGCCAGCAGTATCGACAGGGGTGGGAATCAGCCCCAGCATTTT
CDR3 protein: CASSIDRGGNQPQHF

J gene: TRBJ2-7
V gene: TRBV24-1
D gene: NA
clone size: once
CDR3 DNA: TGTGCCACCGGCCCCGTGGACAGCTACCCCTACGAGCAGTACTTC
CDR3 protein: CATGPVDSYPYEQYF

J gene: TRBJ2-1
V gene: TRBV19
D gene: NA
clone size: NA
CDR3 DNA: TGTGCCAGTACCCTAGGACTGCCCAGCTCCTACAATGAGCAGTTCTTC
CDR3 protein: CASTLGLPSSYNEQFF

J gene: TRBJ1-2
V gene: TRBV4-3
D gene: NA
clone size: NA
CDR3 DNA: TGCGCCAGCAGCTCCCGGGTTTATGGCTACACCTTC
CDR3 protein: CASSSRVYGYTF

J gene: TRBJ2-1
V gene: TRBV6-5
D gene: NA
clone size: NA
CDR3 DNA: TGTGCCAGCAGTTCCAGGGACAATGAGCAGTTCTTC
CDR3 protein: CASSSRDNEQFF

J gene: TRBJ1-2
V gene: TRBV3-1/TRBV3-2
D gene: NA
clone size: few
CDR3 DNA: TGTGCCAGCAGCCAGCTAGGGGCGGACTATGGCTACACCTTC
CDR3 protein: CASSQLGADYGYTF

J gene: TRBJ2-7
V gene: TRBV28
D gene: NA
clone size: NA
CDR3 DNA: TGTGCCAGCAGGTCCCCGGTGGGGCGGGGATACGAGCAGTACTTC
CDR3 protein: CASRSPVGRGYEQYF

J gene: TRBJ2-2
V gene: TRBV28
D gene: NA
clone size: NA
CDR3 DNA: TGTGCCAGCAGTTTACTTGGGCAGGTGACCACCGGGGAGCTGTTTTTT
CDR3 protein: CASSLLGQVTTGELFF